This T cell receptor beta chain appears in the sequencing data of a study of OX40 agonist ivuxolimab in advanced cancers. Study information: With ivuxolimab, an agonistic anti-OX40 (CD134) antibody, patients were treated.

Data came from immunoSEQ multiplex PCR; TCRdb stores just in-frame clones and leaves some out. In the table there are under 20,000 clones, around 80% of which are singletons. With regard to this clone: What it binds is not known.

General observations from the study: The authors also found low normalized T-cell clonal expansion in some nonresponders. Partial responders at 0.1-3.0 mg/kg showed near-lowest clonal expansion.

V shed 3 bases and J shed 5 bases, with 13 bases lying between them. The CDR3 is made up of 15 amino acids. Germline CDR1 MGHRA, CDR2 YSYEKL. The chain links TRBV4-1 to TRBJ1-4; perhaps TRBD1 as D (5 bases). The sequence was collected from an adult with an advanced solid tumor such as melanoma, head and neck, liver or kidney cancer. The sample here was CD4+ or CD8+ T cells sorted from blood, taken in a trial of the OX40 agonist ivuxolimab. The CDR3 bases are TGCGCCAGCAGCCATGCCGGGACGTCCAATGAAAAACTGTTTTTT. It yields the protein CASSHAGTSNEKLFF.